This TCR beta chain is drawn from a study of CD8 T cells in Susac syndrome. Germline V lookup: CDR1 DFQATT, CDR2 SNEGSKA (reference sequence). V lost 6 bases to trimming and J lost 12 bases, with 15 bases between them. CDR3 length equals 11 residues. The RNA, about 0.5 to 1 ug, was put through reverse transcription using random hexamers. TCRdb ran MiXCR on the immunoSEQ multiplex PCR reads and lists one entry per CDR3 protein. The sample carries roughly 50,000 distinct CDR3 sequences, 93% recorded once. The V call is TRBV20-1, the J call TRBJ2-1; TRBD1 or TRBD2 may be the D gene (5 bases each). Sequencing input: CD8+ T cells from PBMCs. The sequence was obtained from a human donor in good health. The CDR3 reads CSALTGTLQFF. The CDR3 region has the DNA TGCAGTGCCCTCACCGGGACCCTGCAGTTCTTC.